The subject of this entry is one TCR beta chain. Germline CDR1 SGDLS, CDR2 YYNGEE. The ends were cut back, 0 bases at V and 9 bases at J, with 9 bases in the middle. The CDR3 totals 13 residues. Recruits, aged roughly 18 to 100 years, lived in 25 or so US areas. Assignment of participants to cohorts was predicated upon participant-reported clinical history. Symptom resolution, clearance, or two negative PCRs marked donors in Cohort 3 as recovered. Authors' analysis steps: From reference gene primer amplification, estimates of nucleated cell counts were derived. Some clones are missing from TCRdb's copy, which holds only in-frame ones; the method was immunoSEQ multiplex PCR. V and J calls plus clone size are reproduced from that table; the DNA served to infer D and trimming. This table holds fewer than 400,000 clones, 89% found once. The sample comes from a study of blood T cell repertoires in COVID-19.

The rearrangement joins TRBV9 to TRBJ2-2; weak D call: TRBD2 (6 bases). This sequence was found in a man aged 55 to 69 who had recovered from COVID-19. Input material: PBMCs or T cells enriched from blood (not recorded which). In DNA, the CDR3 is TGTGCCAGCAGCGTAGCGGGAGCCCGGGAGCTGTTTTTT. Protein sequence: CASSVAGARELFF.